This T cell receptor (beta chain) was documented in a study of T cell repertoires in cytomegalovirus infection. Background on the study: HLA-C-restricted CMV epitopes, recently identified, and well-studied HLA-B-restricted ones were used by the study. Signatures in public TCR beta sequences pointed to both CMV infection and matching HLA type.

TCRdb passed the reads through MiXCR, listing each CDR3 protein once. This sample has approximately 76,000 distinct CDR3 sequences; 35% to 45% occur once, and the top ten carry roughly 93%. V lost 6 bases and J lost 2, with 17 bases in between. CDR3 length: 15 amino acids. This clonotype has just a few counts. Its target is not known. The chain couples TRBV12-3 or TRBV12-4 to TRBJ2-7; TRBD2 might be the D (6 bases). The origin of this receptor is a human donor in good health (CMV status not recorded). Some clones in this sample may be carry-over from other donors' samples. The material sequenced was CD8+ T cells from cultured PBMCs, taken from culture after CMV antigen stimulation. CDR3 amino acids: CASSGARETAYEQYF. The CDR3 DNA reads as TGTGCCAGCAGCGGAGCCCGGGAGACGGCCTACGAGCAGTACTTC.